Listed here is a single TCR beta chain. Only a few counts were recorded for this clonotype. Its cognate antigen has yet to be identified. One base away there is no much larger clone; base qualities are not given. The sample belongs to a study of identical twins (dated by TCRdb to between 2015 and 2016). In the study overall: TCR alpha and beta repertoires from monozygotic twins, unrelated adults of various ages and cord blood were deep-sequenced to test whether fetal clonotypes persist. Replicate twin experiments were performed at different times using different library preparation protocols to rule out contamination.

Here is what the overall study found, with its caveats: Because the same donors could not be followed over many years, the conclusions depended on cross-sectional statistical analysis. Compared with coincidental sharing between unrelated individuals, an excess of low generation-probability sequences was observed among out-of-frame TCR alpha sequences shared between twins. A weaker excess of twin sharing was found in beta out-of-frame sequences because the signal-to-noise ratio was lowered by fewer shared sequences. Invariant T cells such as MAIT and iNKT could partly confound zero-insertion analyses, though diverse VJ usage argued against this for most clonotypes. Recombination models systematically underestimated out-of-frame TCR alpha sharing in monozygotic twins but agreed with sharing between unrelated individuals. Abundant cord blood beta clonotypes had fewer insertions, young adult naive repertoires showed a similar but weaker trend, and memory repertoires showed no such trend.

Trimmed from V: 3 bases; trimmed from J: 5 bases; junction bases lacking a gene match: 7. The CDR3 numbers 14 residues from cysteine through phenylalanine. The read is trimmed to its CDR3 DNA, 42 bases read in frame from base 1. CDR1 and CDR2 are read off the germline V gene as SGHDT and YYEEEE. Library preparation was by 5' RACE. For sequencing, an Illumina HiSeq 2000 was employed. Template switching added a universal primer binding site, and the final cDNA carried a unique molecular identifier that allowed TCR cDNA molecules to be counted accurately. Specific primers in the conserved constant-segment region were used to synthesize first-strand cDNA for the TCR alpha and beta chains. To control for contamination, every cDNA library carried two barcodes: a SMART-Mk sample barcode plus Illumina barcodes. Two successive PCR steps introduced TruSeq adapter sequences along with Illumina sample barcodes. Sequencing of the TCR alpha and beta cDNA libraries was done on the Illumina HiSeq platform using custom primers. The paper's processing steps were these. Raw reads were processed with MiGEC to extract unique molecular identifiers, and MiXCR was used to determine CDR3 positions. For each individual, recombination models were inferred using an EM algorithm with the repgenHMM and IGoR tools. Shared clonotype analysis was performed with the tcR package in R, normalizing sharing by the product of cloneset sizes. To study raw recombination free of thymic and clonal selection effects, out-of-frame nonproductive sequences were analyzed. TCRdb reprocessing: public reads trimmed at Q25 with fastp, clones called with MiXCR, in-frame beta chains kept. Entries that share a CDR3 protein sequence are merged under the most common genes and DNA. The V and J calls shown here were made by TCRdb, not taken from the authors' results. The sample has hundreds of thousands of distinct CDR3 sequences on record, approximately 18% of them singletons. The ten most abundant clones make up less than 15% of the sample.

All donors were healthy Caucasians. Three pairs of female monozygotic twins, all aged about 18 to 30 years, made up the twin cohort. RNA for TCR libraries was isolated from peripheral blood mononuclear cells. The data were also submitted as part of a second study, on T cells expressing NK-cell markers. As that second study puts it: In sorted CD3+CD56+NKG2C+, CD3+CD56+NKG2C- and CD3+CD56-NKG2C+ T-cell subsets from 7 or 8 donors, TCR beta-chain repertoires were profiled. Of the eight sequenced donors, seven were found to be HCMV-seropositive and one was found to be HCMV-seronegative. In several experiments an anti-gammadeltaTCR antibody was added to restrict sorting to alphabetaTCR-expressing T cells. In over five donors, the dominant CD3+CD56+NKG2C+ clonotypes were found to rank among the top 10 CD8+ clonotypes and to make up roughly 1.0-7.0% of CD8+ T cells. Those dominant clonotypes were again the most abundant among CD3+CD56-NKG2C+ cells in a handful of donors, at about 28.3-65%. Whether the expanded NKG2C-expressing T cell clones were specific for HCMV antigens was left unclear. The study sequenced eight donors, all healthy volunteers chosen at random: three men and five women. HCMV serostatus was determined by detecting HCMV-specific IgG in serum with a commercial ELISA kit. For more than 5 donors, unsorted PBMC were also used to sequence bulk peripheral blood T-cell repertoires. Reads were demultiplexed and grouped by UMI with MIGEC, and clonotypes were assembled and quantified with MiTCR. Only TCR cDNA sequences supported by at least two reads were kept to exclude erroneous sequences. The tcR package was used for downstream repertoire analysis, and clonotypes were matched across fractions by CDR3 nucleotide sequence plus V segment. VDJmatch was used to annotate antigen specificity against VDJdb, with one amino acid substitution in CDR3 allowed.

The sequenced sample consisted of PBMCs. The clonotype comes from a woman aged 18-29 years in good health. The sequence links TRBV5-6 to TRBJ1-1, with 7 bases matching TRBD1. CDR3 region: CASSWRTGRTEAFF. At the DNA level, the sequence is TGTGCCAGCAGCTGGAGGACAGGACGGACTGAAGCTTTCTTT. The CDR3, completed at both ends by the reference TRBV5-6 and TRBJ1-1 genes, gives the full variable domain DAGVTQSPTHLIKTRGQQVTLRCSPKSGHDTVSWYQQALGQGPQFIFQYYEEEERQRGNFPDRFSGHQFPNYSSELNVNALLLGDSALYLCASSWRTGRTEAFFGQGTRLTVV.